The entry below describes one T cell receptor beta chain. Its antigen is as yet unknown. These data belong to a study of identical twins. Overall study findings and caveats: Zero-insertion results could be subject to partial confounding by invariant MAIT and iNKT cells.

TCRdb recomputed calls from the 5' RACE reads with MiXCR, one row per CDR3 protein. Of hundreds of thousands of distinct CDR3 sequences listed, nearly 9.5% are singletons. Trimming shortened V by 5 bases and J by 5 bases, and 9 bases separated the two germline ends. This CDR3 spans 13 amino acids. These same data were also listed under a study on yellow fever vaccine responses in identical twins.

The chain links TRBV12-3 or TRBV12-4 to TRBJ2-2; D possibly corresponds to TRBD1 (6 bases). The sequence was obtained from a woman between 18 and 29 years old in good health. Specimen: CD8+ T cells sorted from blood. In DNA, the CDR3 is TGTGCCAGCAGTGCGACAGGAACCGGGGAGCTGTTTTTT. Translating gives CASSATGTGELFF.